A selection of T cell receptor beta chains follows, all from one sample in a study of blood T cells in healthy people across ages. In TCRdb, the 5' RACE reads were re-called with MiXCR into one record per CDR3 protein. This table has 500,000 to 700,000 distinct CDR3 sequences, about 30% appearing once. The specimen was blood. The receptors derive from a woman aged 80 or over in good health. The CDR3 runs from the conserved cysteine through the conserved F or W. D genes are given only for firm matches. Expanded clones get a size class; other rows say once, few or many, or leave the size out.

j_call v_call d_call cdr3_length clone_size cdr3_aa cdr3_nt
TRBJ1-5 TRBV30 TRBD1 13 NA CAWRTGDSAPQHF TGTGCCTGGAGGACGGGGGACAGCGCGCCCCAGCATTTT
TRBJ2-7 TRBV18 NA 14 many CASSGLQGSYEQYF TGTGCCAGCTCGGGGCTACAGGGCTCCTACGAGCAGTACTTC
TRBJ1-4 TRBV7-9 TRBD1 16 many CASSRSSPGGAEKLFF TGTGCCAGCAGCCGAAGCTCTCCAGGGGGCGCCGAAAAACTGTTTTTT
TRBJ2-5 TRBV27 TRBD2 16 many CASSSLLAGRGETQYF TGTGCCAGCAGTTCTTTACTAGCGGGGAGAGGAGAGACCCAGTACTTC
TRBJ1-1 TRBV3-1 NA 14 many CASSPPGRYTEAFF TGTGCCAGCAGCCCCCCCGGCCGCTACACTGAAGCTTTCTTT
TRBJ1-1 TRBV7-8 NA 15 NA CASSPNIWVNTEAFF TGTGCCAGCAGCCCTAATATCTGGGTGAACACTGAAGCTTTCTTT
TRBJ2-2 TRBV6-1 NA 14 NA CASSGSVFTGELFF TGTGCCAGCAGTGGGTCCGTTTTTACCGGGGAGCTGTTTTTT
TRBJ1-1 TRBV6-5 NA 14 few CASSYNGEGTEAFF TGTGCCAGCAGTTACAATGGGGAGGGCACTGAAGCTTTCTTT
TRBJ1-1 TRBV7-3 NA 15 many CASSLEGGVNTEAFF TGTGCCAGCAGCTTGGAGGGGGGAGTGAACACTGAAGCTTTCTTT
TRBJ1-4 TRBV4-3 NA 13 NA CASSQAPLTKLFF TGCGCCAGCAGCCAAGCTCCCCTTACCAAGTTGTTTTTT
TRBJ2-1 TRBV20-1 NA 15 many CSARPSGLSYNEQFF TGCAGTGCTCGCCCCAGCGGACTCTCCTACAATGAGCAGTTCTTC
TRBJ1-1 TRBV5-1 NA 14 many CASSLKGRGTEAFF TGCGCCAGCAGCTTGAAGGGTAGAGGGACTGAAGCTTTCTTT
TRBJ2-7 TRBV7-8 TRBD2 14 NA CASSPRTSAYEQYF TGTGCCAGCAGCCCCAGGACTAGCGCCTACGAGCAGTACTTC
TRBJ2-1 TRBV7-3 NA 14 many CASSFGGLYNEQFF TGTGCCAGCAGCTTTGGAGGACTATACAATGAGCAGTTCTTC
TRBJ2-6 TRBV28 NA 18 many CASSPGRGTVSGANVLTF TGTGCCAGCAGTCCCGGAAGAGGGACCGTCTCTGGGGCCAACGTCCTGACTTTC
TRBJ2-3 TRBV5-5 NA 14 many CASSLGSAGNTQYF TGTGCCAGCAGCTTGGGATCGGCGGGGAATACGCAGTATTTT
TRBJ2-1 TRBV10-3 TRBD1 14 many CAISERQGAHEQFF TGTGCCATCAGTGAACGACAGGGAGCACATGAGCAGTTCTTC
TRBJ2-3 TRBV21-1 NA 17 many CASSKERAAQGTDTQYF TGTGCCAGCAGCAAAGAAAGGGCAGCTCAAGGCACAGATACGCAGTATTTT
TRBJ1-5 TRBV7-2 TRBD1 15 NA CASSTGTGQSQPQHF TGTGCCAGCAGCACGGGGACAGGACAATCTCAGCCCCAGCATTTT
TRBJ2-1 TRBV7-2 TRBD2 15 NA CASSGMIAGGREQFF TGTGCCAGCAGCGGGATGATAGCGGGGGGGCGTGAGCAGTTCTTC
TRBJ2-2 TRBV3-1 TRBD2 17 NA CASSQDVAGLNTGELFF TGTGCCAGCAGCCAAGACGTAGCGGGCCTCAACACCGGGGAGCTGTTTTTT
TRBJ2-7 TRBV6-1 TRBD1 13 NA CASSEGDRYEQYF TGTGCCAGCAGTGAGGGGGACAGATACGAGCAGTACTTC
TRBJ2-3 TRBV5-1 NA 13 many CASSGLKGDTQYF TGCGCCAGCAGCGGGTTGAAGGGAGATACGCAGTATTTT
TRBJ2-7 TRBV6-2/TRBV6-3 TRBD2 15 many CASLGGTVDSYEQYF TGTGCCAGCCTCGGGGGGACGGTCGATTCCTACGAGCAGTACTTC
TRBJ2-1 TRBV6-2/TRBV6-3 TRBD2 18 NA CASSYPGVAGALSGEQFF TGTGCCAGCAGTTACCCCGGGGTAGCGGGAGCGCTGTCAGGTGAGCAGTTCTTC
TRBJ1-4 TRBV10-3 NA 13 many CAIRGHFGEKLFF TGTGCCATCAGGGGACATTTTGGAGAAAAACTGTTTTTT
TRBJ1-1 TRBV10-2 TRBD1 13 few CASSEKHRGRAFF TGCGCCAGCAGTGAGAAACACAGGGGTAGGGCTTTCTTT
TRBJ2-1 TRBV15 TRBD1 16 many CATSRNPGQGYNEQFF TGTGCCACCAGCCGCAACCCGGGACAGGGATACAATGAGCAGTTCTTC
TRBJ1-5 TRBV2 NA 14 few CASSGRTENQPQHF TGTGCCAGCAGTGGCAGGACAGAGAATCAGCCCCAGCATTTT
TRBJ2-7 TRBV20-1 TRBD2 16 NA CSADRLAGGSYNEQYF TGCAGTGCGGATCGACTAGCGGGGGGCTCCTACAATGAGCAGTACTTC
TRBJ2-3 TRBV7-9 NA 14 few CASSLTRAGDTQYF TGTGCCAGCAGCTTAACGAGGGCTGGAGATACGCAGTATTTT
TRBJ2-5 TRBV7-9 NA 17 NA CASSFPRDRPGWETQYF TGTGCCAGCAGCTTCCCCCGGGATCGCCCGGGGTGGGAGACCCAGTACTTC
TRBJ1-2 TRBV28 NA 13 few CASSLGWGLGYTF TGTGCCAGCAGTTTAGGTTGGGGGCTTGGCTACACCTTC
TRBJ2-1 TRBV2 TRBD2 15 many CASTWAGGPYNEQFF TGTGCCAGCACATGGGCGGGGGGACCCTACAATGAGCAGTTCTTC
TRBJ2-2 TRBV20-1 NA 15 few CSARLGGHGTGELFF TGCAGTGCTAGACTAGGGGGGCACGGCACCGGGGAGCTGTTTTTT
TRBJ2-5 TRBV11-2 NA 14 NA CASSASGGKGTQYF TGTGCCAGCAGCGCAAGTGGGGGAAAGGGGACCCAGTACTTC
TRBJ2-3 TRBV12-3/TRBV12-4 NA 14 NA CASSSPVRTDTQYF TGTGCCAGCAGTTCCCCAGTGAGGACAGATACGCAGTATTTT
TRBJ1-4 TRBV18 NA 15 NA CASSPSGAANEKLFF TGTGCCAGCTCACCATCAGGGGCCGCTAATGAAAAACTGTTTTTT
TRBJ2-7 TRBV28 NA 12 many CASGGLGREQYF TGTGCCAGCGGGGGTCTAGGACGCGAGCAGTACTTC
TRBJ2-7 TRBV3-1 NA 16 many CASSHDYRDGGYEQYF TGTGCCAGCAGCCATGATTACCGGGACGGGGGCTACGAGCAGTACTTC
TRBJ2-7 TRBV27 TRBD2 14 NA CASSTKPGGYEQYF TGTGCCAGCAGTACAAAACCGGGAGGCTACGAGCAGTACTTC
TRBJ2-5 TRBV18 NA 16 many CASTLKSDSKQETQYF TGTGCCAGCACCCTTAAATCGGACAGCAAACAAGAGACCCAGTACTTC
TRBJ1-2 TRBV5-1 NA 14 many CASSLGGSNYGYTF TGCGCCAGCAGCTTGGGCGGTTCTAACTATGGCTACACCTTC